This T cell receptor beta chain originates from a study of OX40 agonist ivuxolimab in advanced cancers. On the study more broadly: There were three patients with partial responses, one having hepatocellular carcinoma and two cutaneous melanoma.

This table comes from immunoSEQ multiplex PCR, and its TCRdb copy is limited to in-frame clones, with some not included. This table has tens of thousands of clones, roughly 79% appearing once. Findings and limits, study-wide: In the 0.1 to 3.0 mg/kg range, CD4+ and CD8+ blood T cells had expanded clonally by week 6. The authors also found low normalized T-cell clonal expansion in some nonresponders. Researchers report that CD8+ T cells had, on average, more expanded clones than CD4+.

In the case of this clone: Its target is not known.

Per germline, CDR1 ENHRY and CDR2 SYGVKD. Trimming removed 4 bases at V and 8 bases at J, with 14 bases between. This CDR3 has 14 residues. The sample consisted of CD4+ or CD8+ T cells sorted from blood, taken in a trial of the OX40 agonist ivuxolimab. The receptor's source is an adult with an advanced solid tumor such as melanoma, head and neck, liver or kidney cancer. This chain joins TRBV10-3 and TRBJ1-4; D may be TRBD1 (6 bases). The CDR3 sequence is CAISGSGDDEKLFF. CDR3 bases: TGTGCCATCAGTGGGTCAGGGGATGACGAAAAACTGTTTTTT.